A single sample gave rise to the 32 T cell receptor beta chains below, sequenced in a study of lymphopenia after photon versus proton radiotherapy (dated by TCRdb to the late 2010s). Libraries were built with the immunoSEQ multiplex PCR assay. TCRdb mirrors the immuneACCESS table, restricted to in-frame sequences. Some clones are absent from its copies; in checked studies, under half trace to an unresolved V gene, and the reason for the others is unknown. The sample table contains 15,000 to 20,000 clones; only one count was recorded for approximately 86% of them. The ten biggest clones cover 9% to 10% of the sample. Material: peripheral blood, obtained from a patient treated with proton-based radiotherapy. These receptors originate from a man in his 70s with pancreatic cancer.

The chain employs TRBV11-2 and TRBJ2-5; 12 bases are a match to TRBD2. Germline V gene sequence: CDR1 SGHAT, CDR2 FQNNGV. The V and J ends lost 5 bases and 5 bases, in that order; junction bases with no gene match: 6. This CDR3 comprises 15 residues. Written as DNA, the CDR3 is TGTGCCAGCAGCGTAACTAGCGGGGGGAAGGAGACCCAGTACTTC. It yields the protein CASSVTSGGKETQYF.

This clone was counted between two and nine times. The rearrangement links TRBV19 to TRBJ1-2; a weak D match, TRBD1 (5 bases). Germline loops: CDR1 LNHDA, CDR2 SQIVND (reference sequence). This CDR3 is 15 amino acids long. Trimming removed 1 base from V and 3 bases from J, with 12 bases in between. The DNA of the CDR3 is TGTGCCAGTAGTATAGGAGCGACAGAAGACTATGGCTACACCTTC. Its protein product is CASSIGATEDYGYTF.

This chain uses TRBV28 with TRBJ2-7; 7 bases map to TRBD2. CDR1 and CDR2 from the germline V gene are MDHEN and SYDVKM. CDR3 length: 16 amino acids. The V and J ends lost 1 base and 6 bases, in that order; junction bases with no gene match: 12. CDR3 protein: CASSLYGLAVPREQYF. For the CDR3, the DNA is TGTGCCAGCAGTTTATACGGGCTAGCGGTACCTCGCGAGCAGTACTTC.

V usage is TRBV5-1 and J usage is TRBJ2-5, with 7 bases fitting TRBD1. V shed 7 bases and J 5 bases; nucleotides not matched to a gene: 14. Germline V CDR1 and CDR2: SGHRS, YFSETQ. The CDR3 loop spans 15 amino acids. CDR3 amino acids: CASAFSTGARETQYF. In nucleotides, the CDR3 is TGCGCCAGCGCATTCAGCACAGGGGCTCGGGAGACCCAGTACTTC.

The V gene is TRBV6-5, the J gene TRBJ2-2; D remains ambiguous. CDR3 size: 13 residues. Per germline, CDR1 MNHEY and CDR2 SVGAGI. Trimming removed 6 bases from V and 5 bases from J, with 10 bases in between. CDR3 sequence reads: CASSSTRTGELFF. In DNA form, the CDR3 reads TGTGCCAGCAGCTCGACGCGGACCGGGGAGCTGTTTTTT.

This clone showed up just a few times. The chain is built from TRBV28 and TRBJ2-2, with 8 bases lining up with TRBD1. V lost 4 bases, J lost 7 bases, and 8 bases stayed unmatched. The CDR3 runs 15 residues. Germline CDR1 and CDR2: MDHEN and SYDVKM. CDR3 amino acids: CASSSPGTGGGELFF. The DNA for the CDR3 is TGTGCCAGCAGTTCACCCGGGACAGGAGGCGGGGAGCTGTTTTTT.

This clone is a singleton in its sample. The chain uses TRBV7-2 and TRBJ2-1; D not resolved. CDR1 is SGHTA, CDR2 FQGNSA, per germline. With 1 base removed from V and 4 bases from J, the gap between germline ends came to 11 bases. This CDR3 contains 15 residues. In DNA, the CDR3 is TGTGCCAGCAGCTTAGAGGCAGAAGTTTACAATGAGCAGTTCTTC. Its protein is CASSLEAEVYNEQFF.

The chain uses TRBV9 and TRBJ1-3; D might be TRBD1 (5 bases). Deletions cut 0 bases from V and 2 bases from J, with 9 bases between. The CDR3 is made up of 15 amino acids. Germline V gives CDR1 SGDLS, CDR2 YYNGEE. The CDR3 DNA sequence: TGTGCCAGCAGCGTAGGACAGAATACTGGAAACACCATATATTTT. Protein: CASSVGQNTGNTIYF.

The chain links TRBV5-4 to TRBJ2-7; D unclear. Trimming removed 4 bases from V and 0 bases from J, with 8 bases in between. This CDR3 region has 13 residues. Germline V gene data show CDR1 as SGHNT and CDR2 as YYREEE (reference sequence). CDR3 nucleotide sequence: TGTGCCAGCAGCCGGTATAGCTCCTACGAGCAGTACTTC. Protein: CASSRYSSYEQYF. The full variable domain, completed using reference TRBV5-4 and TRBJ2-7, is ETGVTQSPTHLIKTRGQQVTLRCSSQSGHNTVSWYQQALGQGPQFIFQYYREEENGRGNFPPRFSGLQFPNYSSELNVNALELDDSALYLCASSRYSSYEQYFGPGTRLTVT.

This chain links TRBV19 with TRBJ1-3, with TRBD1 as a possible D gene (6 bases). V lost 5 bases and J lost 4, with 12 bases in between. CDR3 length: 14 residues. Germline-derived CDR1 and CDR2 are LNHDA and SQIVND (reference sequence). DNA of the CDR3: TGTGCCAGTAGTTTACAGGGTACGGGAAACACCATATATTTT. Translated: CASSLQGTGNTIYF.

This chain links TRBV6-6 with TRBJ1-2; 9 bases align to TRBD1. Germline values: CDR1 MNHNY, CDR2 SVGAGI (reference sequence). The CDR3 sequence is 14 residues long. The trim removed 5 bases at V and 7 bases at J, leaving 8 bases unmatched. The chain's CDR3 is CASSRPGQGGGYTF. In DNA, the CDR3 is TGTGCCAGCAGTAGGCCGGGACAGGGTGGTGGCTACACCTTC.

The gene calls are TRBV10-1 and TRBJ2-3; 7 bases map to TRBD2. The CDR3 runs to 13 residues. V lost 6 bases, J lost 4 bases, and 4 bases stayed unmatched. Looked up from germline, CDR1 is WNHNN and CDR2 is SYGVQD (reference sequence). In nucleotides, the CDR3 is TGCGCCAGCAGAGCCGGACTAGCAGATACGCAGTATTTT. Translating it yields CASRAGLADTQYF.

This chain links TRBV7-2 with TRBJ2-7, with no clear D. Germline values: CDR1 SGHTA, CDR2 FQGNSA. V lost 4 bases to trimming and J lost 2 bases, with 12 bases between them. The CDR3 contains 14 residues. The CDR3, as DNA: TGTGCCAGCAGCTACCAGAGGCTTACCTACGAGCAGTACTTC. Protein sequence: CASSYQRLTYEQYF.

The chain links TRBV7-9 to TRBJ2-7; possibly TRBD1 for D (5 bases). Germline V CDR1 and CDR2: SEHNR, FQNEAQ (reference sequence). Trimming removed 1 base from V and 4 bases from J, with 8 bases in between. The CDR3 spans 13 residues. The CDR3 loop reads CASSLGQRYEQYF. CDR3 bases: TGTGCCAGCAGCTTAGGACAGAGATACGAGCAGTACTTC.

CDR3 sequence reads: CAWSGGGGNIQYF. The CDR3 bases are TGTGCCTGGAGCGGAGGAGGGGGGAACATTCAGTACTTC. The gene calls are TRBV30 and TRBJ2-4, with D perhaps TRBD1 or TRBD2 (6 bases each). The CDR3 sequence is 13 residues long. In germline, CDR1 is GTSNPN, CDR2 SVGIG (reference sequence). V dropped 3 bases and J dropped 7 bases, with 13 bases sitting between them. Looking up the rest from reference TRBV30 and TRBJ2-4 gives the full variable domain: SQTIHQWPATLVQPVGSPLSLECTVEGTSNPNLYWYRQAAGRGLQLLFYSVGIGQISSEVPQNLSASRPQDRQFILSSKKLLLSDSGFYLCAWSGGGGNIQYFGAGTRLSVL.

The chain links TRBV6-1 to TRBJ1-1, with 8 bases lining up with TRBD1. Per the germline V gene, CDR1 is MNHNS and CDR2 is SASEGT. This CDR3 is built from 14 residues. The V gene end was trimmed by 4 bases and the J gene end by 3 bases; junction bases not matched to a gene: 4. CDR3 nucleotide sequence: TGTGCCAGCAGTGGAGCAGGGGGCTACACTGAAGCTTTCTTT. Translated: CASSGAGGYTEAFF.

This clone is a singleton in its sample. The V call is TRBV5-8, the J call TRBJ1-2, with 8 bases aligning to TRBD1. Per germline, CDR1 SGHTS and CDR2 YDEGEE. V was clipped by 4 bases and J by 2 bases; unmatched bases: 4. The CDR3 totals 14 residues. The chain's CDR3 is CASSKGDRNYGYTF. DNA for the CDR3: TGTGCCAGCAGCAAAGGGGACAGGAACTATGGCTACACCTTC.

V gene TRBV21-1 combines with J gene TRBJ2-4; TRBD2 is the table's D call and was not checked against the DNA. TRBV21-1 is listed as a pseudogene. The CDR3 is 18 residues long. The CDR3 region is CASSKRVQHAGGENIQYF. DNA for the CDR3: TGTGCCAGCAGCAAAAGAGTGCAGCATGCCGGGGGAGAGAACATTCAGTACTTC.

This rearrangement joins TRBV18 to TRBJ1-1; 10 bases align to TRBD1. V trimming: 6 bases; J trimming: 0 bases; junction bases outside the gene matches: 1. CDR1 and CDR2 from the germline V gene are KGHSH and LQKENI. The CDR3 is 14 amino acids. CDR3 in DNA: TGTGCCAGCTCGGGACAGGGGATGAACACTGAAGCTTTCTTT. This encodes CASSGQGMNTEAFF.

This clone was observed once. V and J are TRBV14 and TRBJ2-7; D unresolved. The CDR3 is 17 amino acids. Trimming removed 4 bases from V and 2 bases from J, with 21 bases in between. The V gene's germline CDR1 is SGHDN and CDR2 FVKESK. As DNA, the CDR3 is TGTGCCAGCAGCCCCTCCCACCTGAGTCTGGTCCCCTACGAGCAGTACTTC. This encodes CASSPSHLSLVPYEQYF. The full variable domain, completed using reference TRBV14 and TRBJ2-7, is EAGVTQFPSHSVIEKGQTVTLRCDPISGHDNLYWYRRVMGKEIKFLLHFVKESKQDESGMPNNRFLAERTGGTYSTLKVQPAELEDSGVYFCASSPSHLSLVPYEQYFGPGTRLTVT.

The genes are TRBV19 and TRBJ2-7; D is possibly TRBD1 or TRBD2 (6 bases each). Trimming left V 3 bases short and J 5 bases short, with 11 bases between. The germline gives CDR1 LNHDA, CDR2 SQIVND (reference sequence). This CDR3 has 13 amino acids. In DNA form, the CDR3 reads TGTGCCAGTAGTATCGGGGGCGGCAACGAGCAGTACTTC. Its translation: CASSIGGGNEQYF.

The genes are TRBV9 and TRBJ2-3, with D possibly being TRBD1 or TRBD2 (5 bases each). CDR3 length equals 15 residues. Deletions cut 4 bases from V and 8 bases from J, with 20 bases between. Germline CDR1 is SGDLS and CDR2 is YYNGEE. CDR3 region: CASSYSEVKGSTQYF. The CDR3, as DNA: TGTGCCAGCAGCTACAGTGAGGTCAAGGGGAGTACGCAGTATTTT.

V is TRBV27 and J is TRBJ1-2; the match to TRBD1 covers 7 bases. The CDR3 sequence is 14 residues long. The V gene's germline CDR1 is MNHEY and CDR2 SMNVEV (reference sequence). Unmatched junction bases numbered 8, after V lost 6 bases and J lost 4 bases. The CDR3 spells CASSPTGLSYGYTF. The CDR3 DNA reads TGTGCCAGCAGCCCGACAGGGCTTTCCTATGGCTACACCTTC.

The count of this clone is one. This chain links TRBV11-2 with TRBJ2-5; D gene ambiguous. Between the trimmed V and J ends, which lost 0 bases and 10 bases, there was a span of 9 bases. From germline, CDR1 is SGHAT and CDR2 FQNNGV. CDR3 length equals 12 residues. The CDR3 loop reads CASSLDLSNQYF. The DNA of the CDR3 is TGTGCCAGCAGCTTAGATCTCAGCAACCAGTACTTC.

The rearrangement links TRBV7-9 to TRBJ1-1; possibly TRBD1 for D (5 bases). This CDR3 has 11 amino acids. CDR1 SEHNR and CDR2 FQNEAQ come from the germline V gene (reference sequence). Trimming removed 5 bases from V and 10 bases from J, with 11 bases in between. The DNA for the CDR3 is TGTGCCAGCAGCCTGACAGAGGGAGCTTTCTTT. This gives the protein CASSLTEGAFF.

The chain uses TRBV7-2 and TRBJ2-3; 8 nucleotides align to TRBD2. Germline lookup yields CDR1 SGHTA and CDR2 FQGNSA. The V and J ends lost 5 bases and 14 bases, in that order; junction bases with no gene match: 9. CDR3 length: 12 amino acids. The CDR3, as DNA: TGTGCCAGCAGCGTCCCCGGGACTAGTCTGTATTTT. Translation gives CASSVPGTSLYF.

The V call is TRBV30, the J call TRBJ2-2; D gene ambiguous. Trimming cost V 6 bases and J 1 base, with 12 bases left between them. The CDR3 covers 14 residues. The germline V gene has CDR1 GTSNPN and CDR2 SVGIG (reference sequence). This chain's CDR3 is CACPSRRNTGELFF. In DNA form, the CDR3 reads TGTGCCTGCCCATCCAGGAGGAACACCGGGGAGCTGTTTTTT.

The genes are TRBV6-6 and TRBJ2-1; D ambiguous. The CDR3 covers 12 residues. Trimming removed 2 bases from V and 7 bases from J, with 6 bases in between. The V gene's germline CDR1 is MNHNY and CDR2 SVGAGI (reference sequence). CDR3 in amino acids: CASSYDSNEQFF. The CDR3 DNA sequence: TGTGCCAGCAGTTACGATTCTAATGAGCAGTTCTTC.

The chain couples TRBV4-2 to TRBJ1-1, with D unresolved. The CDR3 sequence is 14 residues long. Trimming took 0 bases from V and 7 from J, leaving 12 bases between them. The germline gives CDR1 LGHNA, CDR2 YNFKEQ. CDR3 coding DNA: TGTGCCAGCAGCCAAGAGGGCGCTGGCAGTGAAGCTTTCTTT. Translation gives CASSQEGAGSEAFF.

The rearrangement links TRBV19 to TRBJ2-1, with D uncertain. This CDR3 is 15 amino acids long. Trimming left V 3 bases short and J 8 bases short, with 17 bases between. Germline V gene data show CDR1 as LNHDA and CDR2 as SQIVND (reference sequence). The CDR3 protein is CASSIFRNGWDEQFF. In DNA form, the CDR3 reads TGTGCCAGTAGTATTTTTAGGAATGGATGGGATGAGCAGTTCTTC.

This sequence joins TRBV7-9 and TRBJ1-3, with D perhaps matching TRBD1 (5 bases). Germline CDR1 reads SEHNR; CDR2 reads FQNEAQ (reference sequence). CDR3 length equals 15 residues. Trimming took off 7 bases at V and 7 bases at J, with 20 bases between the two ends. CDR3 sequence reads: CASTILRDFVNTIYF. CDR3 in DNA: TGTGCCAGCACCATACTCAGGGATTTTGTGAACACCATATATTTT.

This chain's CDR3 is CAISEDNRYVSNQPQHF. Written as DNA, the CDR3 is TGTGCCATCAGTGAGGATAATAGGTACGTTAGCAATCAGCCCCAGCATTTT. The gene calls are TRBV10-3 and TRBJ1-5; D gene ambiguous. CDR1 ENHRY and CDR2 SYGVKD come from the germline V gene. The CDR3 is 17 amino acids. Trimming shortened V by 2 bases and J by 0 bases, and 14 bases separated the two germline ends.